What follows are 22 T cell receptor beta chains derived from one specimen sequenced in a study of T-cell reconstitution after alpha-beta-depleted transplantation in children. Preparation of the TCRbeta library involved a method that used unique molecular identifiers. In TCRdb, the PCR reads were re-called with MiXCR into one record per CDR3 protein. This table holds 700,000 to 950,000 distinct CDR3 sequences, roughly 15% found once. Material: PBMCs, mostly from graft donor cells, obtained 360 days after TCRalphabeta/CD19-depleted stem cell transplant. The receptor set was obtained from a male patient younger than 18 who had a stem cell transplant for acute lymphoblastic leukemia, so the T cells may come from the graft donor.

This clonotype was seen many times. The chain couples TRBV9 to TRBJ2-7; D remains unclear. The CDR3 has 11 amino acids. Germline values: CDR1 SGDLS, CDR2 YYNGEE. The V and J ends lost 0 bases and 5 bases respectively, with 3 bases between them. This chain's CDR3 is CASSVGNEQYF. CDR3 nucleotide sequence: TGTGCCAGCAGCGTAGGCAACGAGCAGTACTTC.

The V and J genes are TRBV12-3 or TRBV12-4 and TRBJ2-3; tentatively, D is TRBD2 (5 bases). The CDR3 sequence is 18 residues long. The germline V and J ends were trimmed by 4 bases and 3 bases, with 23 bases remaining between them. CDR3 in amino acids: CASSSKLTGPRDTDTQYF. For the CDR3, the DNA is TGTGCCAGCAGTTCTAAATTGACCGGGCCGAGGGATACAGATACGCAGTATTTT.

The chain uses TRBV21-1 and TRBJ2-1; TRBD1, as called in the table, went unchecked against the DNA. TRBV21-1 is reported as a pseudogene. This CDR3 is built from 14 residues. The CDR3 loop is CASSRGGWRDEQFF. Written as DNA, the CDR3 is TGTGCCAGCAGCAGAGGCGGGTGGCGCGATGAGCAGTTCTTC.

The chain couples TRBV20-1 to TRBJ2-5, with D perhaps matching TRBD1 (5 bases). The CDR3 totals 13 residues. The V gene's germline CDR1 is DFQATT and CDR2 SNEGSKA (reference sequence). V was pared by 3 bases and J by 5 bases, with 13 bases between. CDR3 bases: TGCAGTGCTAGCCAGGGTGCCGTGGAGACCCAGTACTTC. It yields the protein CSASQGAVETQYF.

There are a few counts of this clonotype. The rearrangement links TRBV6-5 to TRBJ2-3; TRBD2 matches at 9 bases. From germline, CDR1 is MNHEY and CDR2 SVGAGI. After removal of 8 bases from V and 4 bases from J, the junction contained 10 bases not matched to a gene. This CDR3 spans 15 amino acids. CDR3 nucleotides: TGTGCCAGCCGTTTCGCGGGAGGGCCTGCAGATACGCAGTATTTT. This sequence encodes CASRFAGGPADTQYF.

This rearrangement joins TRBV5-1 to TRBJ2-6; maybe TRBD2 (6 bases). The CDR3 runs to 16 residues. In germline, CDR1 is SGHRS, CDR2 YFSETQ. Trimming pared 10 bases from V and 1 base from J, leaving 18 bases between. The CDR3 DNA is TGCGCCGGCCCCGGGACTTTCACATCTGGGGCCAACGTCCTGACTTTC. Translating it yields CAGPGTFTSGANVLTF.

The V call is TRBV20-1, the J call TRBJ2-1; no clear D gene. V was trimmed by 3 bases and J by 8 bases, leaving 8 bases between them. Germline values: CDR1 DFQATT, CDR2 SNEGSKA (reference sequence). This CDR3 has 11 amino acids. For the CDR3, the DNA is TGCAGTGCTAGGGTTGCCTATGAGCAGTTCTTC. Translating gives CSARVAYEQFF.

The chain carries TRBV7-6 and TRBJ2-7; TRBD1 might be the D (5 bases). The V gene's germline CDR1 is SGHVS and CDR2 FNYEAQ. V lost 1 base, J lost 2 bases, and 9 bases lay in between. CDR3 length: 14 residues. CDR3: CASSLVKGAYEQYF. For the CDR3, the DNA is TGTGCCAGCAGCTTAGTCAAAGGGGCCTACGAGCAGTACTTC. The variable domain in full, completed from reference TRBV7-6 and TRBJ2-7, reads GAGVSQSPRYKVTKRGQDVALRCDPISGHVSLYWYRQALGQGPEFLTYFNYEAQQDKSGLPNDRFSAERPEGSISTLTIQRTEQRDSAMYRCASSLVKGAYEQYFGPGTRLTVT.

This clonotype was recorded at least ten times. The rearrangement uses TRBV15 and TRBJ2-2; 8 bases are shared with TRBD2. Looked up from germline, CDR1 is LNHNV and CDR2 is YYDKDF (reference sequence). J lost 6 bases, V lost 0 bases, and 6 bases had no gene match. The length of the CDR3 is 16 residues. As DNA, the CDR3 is TGTGCCACCAGCAGAGATCGGAGCGGGAGACCCGGGGAGCTGTTTTTT. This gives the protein CATSRDRSGRPGELFF.

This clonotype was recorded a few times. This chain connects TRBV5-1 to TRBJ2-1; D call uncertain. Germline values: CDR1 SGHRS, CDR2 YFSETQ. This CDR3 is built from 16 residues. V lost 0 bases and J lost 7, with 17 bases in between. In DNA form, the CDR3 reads TGCGCCAGCAGCTTGGTTGGCGGCGGTCCCTTAAATGAGCAGTTCTTC. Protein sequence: CASSLVGGGPLNEQFF.

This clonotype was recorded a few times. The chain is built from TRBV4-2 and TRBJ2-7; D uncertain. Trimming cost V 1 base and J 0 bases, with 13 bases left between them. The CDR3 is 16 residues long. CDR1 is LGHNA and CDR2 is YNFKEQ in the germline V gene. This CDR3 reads CASSQAAVPFSYEQYF. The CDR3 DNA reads TGTGCCAGCAGCCAAGCTGCGGTGCCCTTCTCCTACGAGCAGTACTTC.

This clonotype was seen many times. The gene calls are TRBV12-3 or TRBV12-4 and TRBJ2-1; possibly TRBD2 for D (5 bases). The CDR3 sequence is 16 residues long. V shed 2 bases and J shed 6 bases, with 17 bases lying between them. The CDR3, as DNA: TGTGCCAGCAGTTTAATGAGGGCCCAGCCGGGCAATGAGCAGTTCTTC. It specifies CASSLMRAQPGNEQFF.

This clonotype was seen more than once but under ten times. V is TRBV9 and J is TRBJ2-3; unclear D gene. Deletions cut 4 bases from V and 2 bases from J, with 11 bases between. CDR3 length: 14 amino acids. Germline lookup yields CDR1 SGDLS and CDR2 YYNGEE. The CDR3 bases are TGTGCCAGCAGCCCAGATCCTATCACAGATACGCAGTATTTT. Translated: CASSPDPITDTQYF.

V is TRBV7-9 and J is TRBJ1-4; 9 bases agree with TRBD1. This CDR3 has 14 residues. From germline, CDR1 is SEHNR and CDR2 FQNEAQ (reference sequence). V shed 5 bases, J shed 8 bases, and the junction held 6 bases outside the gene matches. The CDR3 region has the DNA TGTGCCAGCAGCACACAGGGGGCGAGGGAAAAACTGTTTTTT. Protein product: CASSTQGAREKLFF.

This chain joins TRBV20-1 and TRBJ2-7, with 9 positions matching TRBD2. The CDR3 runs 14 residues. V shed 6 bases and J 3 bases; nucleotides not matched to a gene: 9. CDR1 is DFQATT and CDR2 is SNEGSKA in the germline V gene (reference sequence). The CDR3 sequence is CSASRTSDLYEQYF. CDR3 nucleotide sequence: TGCAGTGCCTCGAGGACTAGCGACCTCTACGAGCAGTACTTC.

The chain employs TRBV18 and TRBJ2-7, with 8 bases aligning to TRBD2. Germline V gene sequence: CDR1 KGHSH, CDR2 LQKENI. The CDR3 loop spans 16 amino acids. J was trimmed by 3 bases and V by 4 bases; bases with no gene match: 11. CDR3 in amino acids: CASSRKEGLEYYEQYF. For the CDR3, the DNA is TGTGCCAGCTCACGGAAAGAGGGACTAGAATACTACGAGCAGTACTTC.

CDR3 DNA sequence: TGTGCCAGCAGGCCGGACAGGGCTGAGCAGTTCTTC. It yields the protein CASRPDRAEQFF. The chain links TRBV12-3 or TRBV12-4 to TRBJ2-1, with 8 bases identical to TRBD1. This CDR3 contains 12 residues. V shed 6 bases and J 9 bases; nucleotides not matched to a gene: 4.

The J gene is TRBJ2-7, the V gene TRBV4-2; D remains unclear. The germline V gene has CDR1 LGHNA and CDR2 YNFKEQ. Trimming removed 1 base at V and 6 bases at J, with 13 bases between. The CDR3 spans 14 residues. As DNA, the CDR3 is TGTGCCAGCAGCCAAGGGGTGGGAATTGTCGAGCAGTACTTC. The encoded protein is CASSQGVGIVEQYF.

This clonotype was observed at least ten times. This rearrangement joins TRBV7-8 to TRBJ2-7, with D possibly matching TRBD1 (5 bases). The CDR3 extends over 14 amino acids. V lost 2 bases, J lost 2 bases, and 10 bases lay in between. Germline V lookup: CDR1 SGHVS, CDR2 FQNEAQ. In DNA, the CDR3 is TGTGCCAGCAGCTTAAAGGACACAACCTACGAGCAGTACTTC. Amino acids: CASSLKDTTYEQYF.

CDR3 sequence: CASSTPGGPNIQYF. CDR3 in DNA: TGTGCCAGCAGCACGCCAGGGGGTCCAAACATTCAGTACTTC. J is TRBJ2-4 and V is TRBV11-2; 7 bases are shared with TRBD1. The CDR3 covers 14 residues. In germline, CDR1 is SGHAT, CDR2 FQNNGV. V lost 5 bases, J lost 6 bases, and 7 bases stayed unmatched.

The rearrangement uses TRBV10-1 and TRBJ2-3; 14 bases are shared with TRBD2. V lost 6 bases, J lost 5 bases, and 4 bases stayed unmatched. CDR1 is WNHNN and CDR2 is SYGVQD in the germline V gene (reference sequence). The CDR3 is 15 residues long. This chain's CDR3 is CASSGGLAGGDTQYF. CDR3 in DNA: TGCGCCAGCAGCGGAGGACTAGCGGGAGGAGATACGCAGTATTTT.

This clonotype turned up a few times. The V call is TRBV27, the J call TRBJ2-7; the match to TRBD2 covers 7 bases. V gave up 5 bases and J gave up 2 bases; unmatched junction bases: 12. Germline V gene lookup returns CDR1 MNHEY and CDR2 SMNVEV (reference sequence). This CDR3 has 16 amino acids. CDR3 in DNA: TGTGCCAGCAGTAGCCCCCCTAGCGGAGGGACCTACGAGCAGTACTTC. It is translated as CASSSPPSGGTYEQYF.